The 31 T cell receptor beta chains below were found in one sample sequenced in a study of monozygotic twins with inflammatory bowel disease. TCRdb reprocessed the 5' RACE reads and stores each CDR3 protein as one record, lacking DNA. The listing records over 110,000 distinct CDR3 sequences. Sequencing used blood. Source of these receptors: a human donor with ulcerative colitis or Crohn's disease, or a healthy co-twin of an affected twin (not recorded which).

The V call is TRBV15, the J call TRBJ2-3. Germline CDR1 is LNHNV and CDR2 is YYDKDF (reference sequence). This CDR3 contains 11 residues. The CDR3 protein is CATSKQDTQYF.

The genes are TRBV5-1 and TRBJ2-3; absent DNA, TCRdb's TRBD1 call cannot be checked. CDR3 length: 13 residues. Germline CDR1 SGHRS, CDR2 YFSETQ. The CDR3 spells CASSPDREGTQYF.

The CDR3 here is CASNRGRWGDTQYF. The chain combines TRBV28 with TRBJ2-3; TCRdb lists TRBD1, though no DNA is available to test this call. The germline V gene has CDR1 MDHEN and CDR2 SYDVKM. The length of the CDR3 is 14 residues.

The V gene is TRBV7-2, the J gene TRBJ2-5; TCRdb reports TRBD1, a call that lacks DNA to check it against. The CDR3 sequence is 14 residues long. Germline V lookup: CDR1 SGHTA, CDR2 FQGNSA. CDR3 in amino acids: CASSQQGYGRTQYF.

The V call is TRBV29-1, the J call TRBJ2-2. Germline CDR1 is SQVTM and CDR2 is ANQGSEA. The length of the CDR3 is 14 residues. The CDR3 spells CSVEAQPNTGELFF.

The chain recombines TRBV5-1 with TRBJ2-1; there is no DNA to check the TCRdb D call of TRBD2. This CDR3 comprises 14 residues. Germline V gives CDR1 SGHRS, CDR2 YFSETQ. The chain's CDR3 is CASSLGDEHNEQFF.

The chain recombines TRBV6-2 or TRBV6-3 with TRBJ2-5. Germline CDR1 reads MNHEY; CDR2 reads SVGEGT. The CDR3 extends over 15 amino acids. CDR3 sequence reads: CASSYERDKQETQYF.

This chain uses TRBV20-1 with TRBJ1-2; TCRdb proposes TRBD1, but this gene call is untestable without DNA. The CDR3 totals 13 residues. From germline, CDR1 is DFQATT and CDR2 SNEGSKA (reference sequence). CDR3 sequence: CSARDPTGGRYTF.

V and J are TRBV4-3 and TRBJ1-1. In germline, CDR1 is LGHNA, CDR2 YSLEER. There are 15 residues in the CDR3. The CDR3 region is CASSQEMSLNTEAFF.

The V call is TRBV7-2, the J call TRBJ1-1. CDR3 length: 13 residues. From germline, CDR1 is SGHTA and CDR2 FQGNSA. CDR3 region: CASSLTGRTEAFF.

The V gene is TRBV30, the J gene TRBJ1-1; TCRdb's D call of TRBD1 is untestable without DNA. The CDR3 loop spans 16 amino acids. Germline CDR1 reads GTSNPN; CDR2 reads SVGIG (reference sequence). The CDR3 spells CAWSTSGTWRNTEAFF.

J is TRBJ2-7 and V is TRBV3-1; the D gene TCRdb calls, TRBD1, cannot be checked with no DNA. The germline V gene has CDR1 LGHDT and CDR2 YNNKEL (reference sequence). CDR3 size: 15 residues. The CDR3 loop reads CASSQGIGGYYEQYF.

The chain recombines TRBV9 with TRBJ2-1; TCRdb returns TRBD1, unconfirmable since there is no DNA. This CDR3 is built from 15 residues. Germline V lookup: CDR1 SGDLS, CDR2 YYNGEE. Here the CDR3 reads CASSGWDRFYNEQFF.

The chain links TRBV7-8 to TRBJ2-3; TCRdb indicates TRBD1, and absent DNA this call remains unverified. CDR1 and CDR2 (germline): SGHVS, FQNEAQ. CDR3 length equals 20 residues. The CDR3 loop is CASSLIGTGVAGDYTDTQYF.

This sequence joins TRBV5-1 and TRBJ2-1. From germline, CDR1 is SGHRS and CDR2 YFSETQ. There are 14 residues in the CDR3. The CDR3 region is CASSWDGPYNEQFF.

This chain's CDR3 is CASSDGPGGPDTQYF. The chain uses TRBV6-4 and TRBJ2-3; TCRdb names TRBD1, which stays unverified in the absence of DNA. This CDR3 region has 15 residues. Germline V gene sequence: CDR1 MRHNA, CDR2 SNTAGT.

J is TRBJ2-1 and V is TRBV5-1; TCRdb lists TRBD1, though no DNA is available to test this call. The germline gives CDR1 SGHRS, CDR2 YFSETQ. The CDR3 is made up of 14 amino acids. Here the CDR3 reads CASSSLERGNEQFF.

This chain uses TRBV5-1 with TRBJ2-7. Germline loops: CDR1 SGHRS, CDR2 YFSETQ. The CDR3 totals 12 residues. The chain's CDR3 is CASSLIPYEQYF.

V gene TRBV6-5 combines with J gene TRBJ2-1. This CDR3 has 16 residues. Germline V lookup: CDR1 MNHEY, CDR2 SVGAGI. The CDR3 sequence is CASSYTHRFSYNEQFF.

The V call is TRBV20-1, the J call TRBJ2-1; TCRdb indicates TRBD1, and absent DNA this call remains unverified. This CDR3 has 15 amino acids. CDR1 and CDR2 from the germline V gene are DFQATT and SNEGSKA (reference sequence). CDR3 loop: CSARDSKYPNNEQFF.

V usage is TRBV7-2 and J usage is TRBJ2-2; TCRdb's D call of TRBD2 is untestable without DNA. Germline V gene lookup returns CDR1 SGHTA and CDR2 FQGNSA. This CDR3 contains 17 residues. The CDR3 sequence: CASSLAPGLGITGELFF.

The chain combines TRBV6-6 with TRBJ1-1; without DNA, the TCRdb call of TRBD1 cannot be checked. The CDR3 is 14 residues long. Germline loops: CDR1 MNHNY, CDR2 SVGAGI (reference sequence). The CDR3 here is CASSPTGGRTEAFF.

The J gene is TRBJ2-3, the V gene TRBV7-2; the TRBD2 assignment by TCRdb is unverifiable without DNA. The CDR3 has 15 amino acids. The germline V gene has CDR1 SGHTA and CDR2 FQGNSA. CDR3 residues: CASSPGTSGSVAGYF.

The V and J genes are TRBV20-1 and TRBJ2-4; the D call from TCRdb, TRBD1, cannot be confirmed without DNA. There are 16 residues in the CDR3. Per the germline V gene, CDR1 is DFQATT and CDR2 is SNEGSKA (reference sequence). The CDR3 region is CSVIGRGPFLENIQYF.

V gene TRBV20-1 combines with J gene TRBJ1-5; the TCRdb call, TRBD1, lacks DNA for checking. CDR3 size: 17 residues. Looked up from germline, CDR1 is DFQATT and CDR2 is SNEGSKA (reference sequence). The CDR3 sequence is CSARALGTGGSNQPQHF.

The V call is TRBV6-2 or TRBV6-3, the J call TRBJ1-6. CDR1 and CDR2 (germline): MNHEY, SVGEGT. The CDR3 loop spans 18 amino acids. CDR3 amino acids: CASSYHRQASSYNSPLHF.

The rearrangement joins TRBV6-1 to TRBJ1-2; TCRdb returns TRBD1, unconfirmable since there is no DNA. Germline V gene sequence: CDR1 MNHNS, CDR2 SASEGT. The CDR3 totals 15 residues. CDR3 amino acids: CASRPGQRGIYGYTF.

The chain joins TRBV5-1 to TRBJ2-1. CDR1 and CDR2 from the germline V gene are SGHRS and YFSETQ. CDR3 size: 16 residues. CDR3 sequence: CASSWGTRGPYNEQFF. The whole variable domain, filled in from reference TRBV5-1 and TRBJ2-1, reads KAGVTQTPRYLIKTRGQQVTLSCSPISGHRSVSWYQQTPGQGLQFLFEYFSETQRNKGNFPGRFSGRQFSNSRSEMNVSTLELGDSALYLCASSWGTRGPYNEQFFGPGTRLTVL.

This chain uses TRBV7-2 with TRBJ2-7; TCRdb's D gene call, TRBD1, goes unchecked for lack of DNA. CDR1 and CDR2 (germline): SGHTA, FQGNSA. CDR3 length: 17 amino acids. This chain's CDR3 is CASSLGDRGRESYEQYF.

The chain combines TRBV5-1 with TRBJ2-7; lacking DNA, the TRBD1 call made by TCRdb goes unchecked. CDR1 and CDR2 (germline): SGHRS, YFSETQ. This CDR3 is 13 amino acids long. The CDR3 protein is CASSDGTAYEQYF.

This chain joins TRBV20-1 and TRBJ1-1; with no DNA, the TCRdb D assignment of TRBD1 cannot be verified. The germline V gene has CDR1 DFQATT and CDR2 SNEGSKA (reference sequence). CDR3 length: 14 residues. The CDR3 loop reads CSSPGTGLGTEAFF.